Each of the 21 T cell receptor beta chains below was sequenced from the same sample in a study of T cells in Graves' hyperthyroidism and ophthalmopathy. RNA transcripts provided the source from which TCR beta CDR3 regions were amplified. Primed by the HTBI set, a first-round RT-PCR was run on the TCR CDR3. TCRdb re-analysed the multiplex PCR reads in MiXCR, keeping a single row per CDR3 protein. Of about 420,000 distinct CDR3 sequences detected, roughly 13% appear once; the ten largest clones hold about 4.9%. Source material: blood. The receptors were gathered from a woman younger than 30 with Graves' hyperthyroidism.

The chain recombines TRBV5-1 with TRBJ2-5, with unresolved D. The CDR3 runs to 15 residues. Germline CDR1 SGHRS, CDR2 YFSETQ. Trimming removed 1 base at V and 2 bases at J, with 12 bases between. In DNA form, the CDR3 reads TGCGCCAGCAGCTTGACAAGGCGAGGTCAAGAGACCCAGTACTTC. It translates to CASSLTRRGQETQYF.

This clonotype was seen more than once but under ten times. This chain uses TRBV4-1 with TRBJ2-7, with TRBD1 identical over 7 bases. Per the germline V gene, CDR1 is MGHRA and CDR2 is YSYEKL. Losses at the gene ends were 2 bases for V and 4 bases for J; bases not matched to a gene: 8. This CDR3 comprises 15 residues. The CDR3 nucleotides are TGCGCCAGCAGCCAAACGACAGGGACGGGTTACGAGCAGTACTTC. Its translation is CASSQTTGTGYEQYF.

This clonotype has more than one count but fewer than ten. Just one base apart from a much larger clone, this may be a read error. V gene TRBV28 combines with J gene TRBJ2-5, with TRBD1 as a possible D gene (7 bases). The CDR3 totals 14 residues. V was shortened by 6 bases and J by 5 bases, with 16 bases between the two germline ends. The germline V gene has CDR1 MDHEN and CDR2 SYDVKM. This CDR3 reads CASSWRARGETQYF. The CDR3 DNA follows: TGTGCCAGCAGCTGGAGGGCCAGGGGGGAGACCCAGTACTTC.

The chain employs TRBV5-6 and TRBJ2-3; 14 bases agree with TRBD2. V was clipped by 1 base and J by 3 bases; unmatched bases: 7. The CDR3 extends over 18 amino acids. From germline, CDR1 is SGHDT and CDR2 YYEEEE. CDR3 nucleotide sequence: TGTGCCAGCAGCTTGTCGGGACTAGCGGGAGTAATAACAGATACGCAGTATTTT. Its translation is CASSLSGLAGVITDTQYF.

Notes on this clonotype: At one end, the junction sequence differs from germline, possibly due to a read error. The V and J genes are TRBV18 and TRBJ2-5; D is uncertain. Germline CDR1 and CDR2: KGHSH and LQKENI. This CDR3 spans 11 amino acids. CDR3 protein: CASSDRETQHF. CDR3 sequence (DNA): TGTGCCAGCTCAGATAGAGAGACCCAGCACTTC.

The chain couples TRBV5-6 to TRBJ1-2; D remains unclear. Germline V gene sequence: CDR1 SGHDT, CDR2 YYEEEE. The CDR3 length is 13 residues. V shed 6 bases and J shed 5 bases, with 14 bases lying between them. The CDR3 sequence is CASTNAGLYGYTF. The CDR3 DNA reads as TGTGCCAGCACTAACGCCGGCCTTTATGGCTACACCTTC.

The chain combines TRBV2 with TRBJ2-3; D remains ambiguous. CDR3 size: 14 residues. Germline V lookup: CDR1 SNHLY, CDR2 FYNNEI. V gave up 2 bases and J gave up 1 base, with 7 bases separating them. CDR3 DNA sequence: TGTGCCAGCAGTGAATGGTCAGGCACAGATACGCAGTATTTT. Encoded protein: CASSEWSGTDTQYF.

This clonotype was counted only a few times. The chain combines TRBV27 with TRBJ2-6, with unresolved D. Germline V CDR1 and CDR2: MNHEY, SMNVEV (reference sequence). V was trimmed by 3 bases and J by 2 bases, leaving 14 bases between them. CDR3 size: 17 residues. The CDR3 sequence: CASSFGFGPPGANVLTF. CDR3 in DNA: TGTGCCAGCAGTTTTGGTTTTGGGCCTCCTGGGGCCAACGTCCTGACTTTC.

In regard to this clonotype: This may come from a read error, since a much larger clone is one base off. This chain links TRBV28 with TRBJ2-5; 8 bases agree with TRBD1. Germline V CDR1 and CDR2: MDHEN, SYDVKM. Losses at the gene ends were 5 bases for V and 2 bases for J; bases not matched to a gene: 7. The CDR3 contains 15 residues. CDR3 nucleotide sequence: TGTGCCAGCAGTGAGGGACAGGACGCACAAGAGACCCAGTACTTC. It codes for CASSEGQDAQETQYF. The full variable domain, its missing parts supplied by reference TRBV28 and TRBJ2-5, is DVKVTQSSRYLVKRTGEKVFLECVQDMDHENMFWYRQDPGLGLRLIYFSYDVKMKEKGDIPEGYSVSREKKERFSLILESASTNQTSMYLCASSEGQDAQETQYFGPGTRLLVL.

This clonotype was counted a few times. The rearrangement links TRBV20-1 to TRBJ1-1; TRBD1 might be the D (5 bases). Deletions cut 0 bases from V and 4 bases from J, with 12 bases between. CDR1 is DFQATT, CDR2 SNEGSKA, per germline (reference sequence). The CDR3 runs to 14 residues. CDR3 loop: CSAREPGVGTEAFF. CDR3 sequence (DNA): TGCAGTGCTAGAGAACCGGGGGTGGGCACTGAAGCTTTCTTT.

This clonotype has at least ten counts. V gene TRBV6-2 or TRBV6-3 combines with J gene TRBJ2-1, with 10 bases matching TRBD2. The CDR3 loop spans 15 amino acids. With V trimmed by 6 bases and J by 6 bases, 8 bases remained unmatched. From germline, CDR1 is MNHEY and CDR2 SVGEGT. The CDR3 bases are TGTGCCAGCAGCCTAAGCGGGAGGGCCGTCAATGAGCAGTTCTTC. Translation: CASSLSGRAVNEQFF.

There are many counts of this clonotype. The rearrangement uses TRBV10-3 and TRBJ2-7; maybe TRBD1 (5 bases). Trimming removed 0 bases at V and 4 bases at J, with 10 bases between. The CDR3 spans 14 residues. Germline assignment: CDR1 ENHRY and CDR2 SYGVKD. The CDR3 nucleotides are TGTGCCATCAGTGAGTCGGGGCAGAGTTACGAGCAGTACTTC. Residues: CAISESGQSYEQYF.

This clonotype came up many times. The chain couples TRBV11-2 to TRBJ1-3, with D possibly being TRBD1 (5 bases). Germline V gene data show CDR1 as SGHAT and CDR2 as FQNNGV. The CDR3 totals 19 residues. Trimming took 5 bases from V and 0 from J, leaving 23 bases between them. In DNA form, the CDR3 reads TGTGCCAGCAGCCGGACCGGGACGGCGAGCGCGTCCTCTGGAAACACCATATATTTT. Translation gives CASSRTGTASASSGNTIYF.

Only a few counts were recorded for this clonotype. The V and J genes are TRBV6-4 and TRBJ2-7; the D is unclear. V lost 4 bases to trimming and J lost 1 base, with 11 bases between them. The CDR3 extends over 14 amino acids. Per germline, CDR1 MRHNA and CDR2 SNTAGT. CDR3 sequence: CASSGTPGSYEQYF. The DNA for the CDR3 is TGTGCCAGCAGTGGAACACCCGGGTCCTACGAGCAGTACTTC.

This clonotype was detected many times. CDR3 DNA sequence: TGTGCCAGTAGTATTGTCGCTAGCGGGAGAGATGAGCAGTTCTTC. Translating it yields CASSIVASGRDEQFF. This chain uses TRBV19 with TRBJ2-1; 10 nucleotides match TRBD2. Trimming removed 3 bases from V and 8 bases from J; junction bases left unmatched: 7. Germline-derived CDR1 and CDR2 are LNHDA and SQIVND (reference sequence). The CDR3 runs 15 residues.

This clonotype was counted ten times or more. Written as DNA, the CDR3 is TGTGCCAGCAGCTTAGAGGGACTAGCGGCCTACGAGCAGTACTTC. The encoded protein is CASSLEGLAAYEQYF. The chain has TRBV7-2 and TRBJ2-7, with 11 bases that match TRBD2. J was trimmed by 2 bases and V by 1 base; bases with no gene match: 1. Per germline, CDR1 SGHTA and CDR2 FQGNSA. This CDR3 has 15 residues. The full variable domain, with the rest looked up from reference TRBV7-2 and TRBJ2-7, is GAGVSQSPSNKVTEKGKDVELRCDPISGHTALYWYRQSLGQGLEFLIYFQGNSAPDKSGLPSDRFSAERTGGSVSTLTIQRTQQEDSAVYLCASSLEGLAAYEQYFGPGTRLTVT.

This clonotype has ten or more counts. CDR3 loop: CASSSTKYEQYF. DNA of the CDR3: TGTGCCAGCAGTTCCACAAAATACGAGCAGTACTTC. The genes are TRBV28 and TRBJ2-7; D is unresolved. Germline assignment: CDR1 MDHEN and CDR2 SYDVKM. Trimming shortened V by 4 bases and J by 4 bases, and 8 bases separated the two germline ends. This CDR3 region has 12 residues.

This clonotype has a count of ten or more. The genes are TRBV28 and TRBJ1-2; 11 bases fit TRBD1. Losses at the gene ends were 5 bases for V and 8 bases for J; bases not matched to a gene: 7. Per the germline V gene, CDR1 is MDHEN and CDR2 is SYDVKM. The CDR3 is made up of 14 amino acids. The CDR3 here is CASSPPGQGGGYTF. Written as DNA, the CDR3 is TGTGCCAGCAGTCCCCCGGGACAGGGGGGAGGCTACACCTTC.

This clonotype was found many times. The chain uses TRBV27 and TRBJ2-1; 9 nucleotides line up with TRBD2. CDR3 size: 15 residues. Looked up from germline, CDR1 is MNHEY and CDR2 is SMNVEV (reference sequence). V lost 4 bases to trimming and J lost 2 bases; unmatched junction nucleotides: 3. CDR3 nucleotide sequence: TGTGCCAGCAGTTCTAGCGGGACAGCCTACAATGAGCAGTTCTTC. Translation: CASSSSGTAYNEQFF.

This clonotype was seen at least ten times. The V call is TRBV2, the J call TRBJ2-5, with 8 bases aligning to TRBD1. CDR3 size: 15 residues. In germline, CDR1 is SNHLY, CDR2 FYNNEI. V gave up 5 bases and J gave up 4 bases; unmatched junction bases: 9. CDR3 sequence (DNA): TGTGCCAGCAGTTTCTCCGGGACAGGAACAGAGACCCAGTACTTC. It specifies CASSFSGTGTETQYF.

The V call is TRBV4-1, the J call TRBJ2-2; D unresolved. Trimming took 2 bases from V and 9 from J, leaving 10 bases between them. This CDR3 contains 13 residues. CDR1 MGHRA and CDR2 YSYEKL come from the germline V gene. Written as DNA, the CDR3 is TGCGCCAGCAGCCAACTAAACATCAGGGAGCTGTTTTTT. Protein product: CASSQLNIRELFF.